The present T cell receptor (beta chain) was sequenced within a study of T cells after yellow fever vaccination. Study context: With SMART-Seq v4 Ultra Low Input, the fractions containing low cell numbers were prepared. Overall study results and limits: The bulk population could contribute abundant contaminating clonotypes to FACS-sorted repertoires.

With V trimmed by 6 bases and J by 0 bases, 5 bases remained unmatched. This CDR3 region has 14 residues. CDR1 and CDR2 (germline): SQVTM, ANQGSEA. This clonotype came up many times. The target antigen is unknown. MiXCR, run by TCRdb on the 5' RACE reads, gives a single entry per CDR3 protein. The table lists a few hundred thousand distinct CDR3 sequences, about 3.5% of them singletons. Specimen: PBMCs, collected on the day of the yellow fever booster vaccination. The TCR comes from a man between 18 and 29 years old who received the YFV17D yellow fever vaccine. The chain carries TRBV29-1 and TRBJ2-3; 8 nucleotides match TRBD1. The CDR3 DNA sequence: TGCAGCGTGCAGGACAGGGCGAGCACAGATACGCAGTATTTT. Its protein is CSVQDRASTDTQYF.